Below, 18 T cell receptor beta chains from the same sample are listed, as sequenced in a study of multiple sclerosis patients with progressive multifocal leukoencephalopathy. Assay: immunoSEQ multiplex PCR; the TCRdb copy retains only in-frame clones and omits some. The table shows 25,000 to 35,000 clones, with about 85% occurring only once. Time point meaning: time of PML onset. Sequences were derived from PBMCs, sampled from a patient treated with natalizumab. These receptors originate from a woman aged 25-40 years with progressive multifocal leukoencephalopathy.

In DNA, the CDR3 is TGTGCCAGCAGTCTCAGTTTTCGGGGGACAGCCGGGGAGCTGTTTTTT. As protein: CASSLSFRGTAGELFF. The J gene is TRBJ2-2, the V gene TRBV27; TRBD1 is a possible D gene (7 bases). CDR1 is MNHEY and CDR2 is SMNVEV in the germline V gene (reference sequence). V lost 5 bases to trimming and J lost 6 bases, with 19 bases between them. This CDR3 is 16 amino acids long.

The chain employs TRBV2 and TRBJ1-5; D is ambiguous. V was shortened by 3 bases and J by 6 bases, with 6 bases between the two germline ends. Germline values: CDR1 SNHLY, CDR2 FYNNEI. The CDR3 totals 12 residues. The CDR3 reads CASSDSGQPQHF. The CDR3 coding sequence is TGTGCCAGCAGTGATTCGGGTCAGCCCCAGCATTTT.

This clone was seen once. V usage is TRBV7-9 and J usage is TRBJ2-7, with 11 nucleotides matching TRBD2. CDR3 length equals 15 residues. V lost 1 base and J lost 3; bases outside the gene matches: 2. Per germline, CDR1 SEHNR and CDR2 FQNEAQ (reference sequence). The CDR3: CASSLVTSGSYEQYF. The CDR3 DNA is TGTGCCAGCAGCTTAGTAACTAGCGGGAGCTACGAGCAGTACTTC.

This chain links TRBV7-9 with TRBJ1-2; no clear D gene. Trimming left V 5 bases short and J 6 bases short, with 19 bases between. Germline loops: CDR1 SEHNR, CDR2 FQNEAQ (reference sequence). The CDR3 contains 15 residues. This CDR3 reads CASSPPGEAKDGYTF. As DNA, the CDR3 is TGTGCCAGCAGCCCACCCGGGGAAGCTAAAGATGGCTACACCTTC.

The chain links TRBV27 to TRBJ1-6; 8 bases match TRBD1. J gave up 9 bases and V 4 bases, and 8 bases lay outside the gene matches. The germline gives CDR1 MNHEY, CDR2 SMNVEV (reference sequence). The CDR3 loop spans 15 amino acids. The CDR3 coding sequence is TGTGCCAGCAGTTCCGGACAGGGCCCGCCTTCACCCCTCCACTTT. This translates into CASSSGQGPPSPLHF.

Concerning this clone itself: Other nucleotide sequences in the sample specify the same CDR3. The genes are TRBV7-9 and TRBJ1-1; TRBD1 matches 10 bases. Germline CDR1 is SEHNR and CDR2 is FQNEAQ (reference sequence). V lost 6 bases and J lost 7; bases outside the gene matches: 17. The CDR3 totals 17 residues. The CDR3 spells CASSLQRTGGRLSEAFF. The CDR3 DNA reads as TGTGCCAGCAGTCTACAAAGGACAGGGGGAAGATTAAGTGAAGCTTTCTTT. The whole variable domain, remainder taken from reference TRBV7-9 and TRBJ1-1, is DTGVSQNPRHKITKRGQNVTFRCDPISEHNRLYWYRQTLGQGPEFLTYFQNEAQLEKSRLLSDRFSAERPKGSFSTLEIQRTEQGDSAMYLCASSLQRTGGRLSEAFFGQGTRLTVV.

J is TRBJ1-4 and V is TRBV18; 7 nucleotides agree with TRBD1. From germline, CDR1 is KGHSH and CDR2 LQKENI. The ends lost 5 bases at V and 2 bases at J; junction bases unmatched: 5. The CDR3 spans 15 residues. Here the CDR3 DNA reads TGTGCCAGCTCAACAGGACAGGAGACTAATGAAAAACTGTTTTTT. Translation: CASSTGQETNEKLFF.

The chain uses TRBV9 and TRBJ2-5; 11 bases align to TRBD2. The J call could be wrong; TRBJ2-7 is a better fit for the DNA end. The CDR3 length is 16 residues. The germline gives CDR1 SGDLS, CDR2 YYNGEE. The DNA of the CDR3 is TGTGCCAGCAGCGTACATGGGACTAGCGGACCCTACGAGCAGTACTTC. This codes for CASSVHGTSGPYEQYF.

The gene calls are TRBV6-1 and TRBJ1-5; D is unclear. CDR1 and CDR2 (germline): MNHNS, SASEGT. V was shortened by 0 bases and J by 4 bases, with 4 bases between the two germline ends. The CDR3 is 13 residues long. DNA of the CDR3: TGTGCCAGCAGTGAAGCTCGGAATCAGCCCCAGCATTTT. This sequence encodes CASSEARNQPQHF.

The V gene is TRBV28, the J gene TRBJ1-5, with 8 nucleotides matching TRBD1. CDR1 and CDR2 from the germline V gene are MDHEN and SYDVKM. This CDR3 has 14 residues. The V segment lost 5 bases and the J segment 4 bases; nucleotides outside the gene matches: 4. CDR3 coding DNA: TGTGCCAGCAGTCCGGGACAGGCAAATCAGCCCCAGCATTTT. It codes for CASSPGQANQPQHF.

This sequence joins TRBV5-4 and TRBJ1-1; no clear D gene. The CDR3 has 14 residues. Germline loops: CDR1 SGHNT, CDR2 YYREEE (reference sequence). Trimming took 4 bases from V and 0 from J, leaving 10 bases between them. The CDR3 loop reads CASSPGVVNTEAFF. CDR3 DNA: TGTGCCAGCAGCCCCGGGGTTGTGAACACTGAAGCTTTCTTT.

The rearrangement joins TRBV7-6 to TRBJ2-1, with D unresolved. Trimming shortened V by 5 bases and J by 12 bases, and 17 bases separated the two germline ends. The CDR3 loop spans 13 amino acids. Germline CDR1 and CDR2: SGHVS and FNYEAQ. DNA for the CDR3: TGTGCCAGCAGCCCATTAATTAGGGATGCGCAGTTCTTC. Its translation is CASSPLIRDAQFF.

This clone showed up just once. The V gene is TRBV7-7, the J gene TRBJ1-1; D gene uncertain. Per germline, CDR1 SSHAT and CDR2 FNYEAQ (reference sequence). The V end was cut by 1 base, the J end by 1 base, with 7 bases between. The CDR3 runs 14 residues. Here the CDR3 reads CASSLVIENTEAFF. CDR3 DNA sequence: TGTGCCAGCAGCTTAGTTATTGAGAACACTGAAGCTTTCTTT.

The chain couples TRBV4-2 to TRBJ1-1; D gene uncertain. This CDR3 spans 16 amino acids. Trimming shortened V by 1 base and J by 1 base, and 13 bases separated the two germline ends. The V gene's germline CDR1 is LGHNA and CDR2 YNFKEQ. The CDR3 sequence: CASSQVKAGGNTEAFF. The CDR3 DNA reads as TGTGCCAGCAGCCAAGTCAAGGCAGGAGGGAACACTGAAGCTTTCTTT.

The gene calls are TRBV27 and TRBJ2-1; D may be TRBD1 (6 bases). CDR1 and CDR2 from the germline V gene are MNHEY and SMNVEV (reference sequence). The CDR3 loop spans 12 amino acids. V was clipped by 5 bases and J by 10 bases, with 12 bases between them. CDR3 amino acids: CASSLPGDEQFF. In DNA form, the CDR3 reads TGTGCCAGCAGTCTCCCAGGGGACGAGCAGTTCTTC.

This clone was seen only a few times. V and J are TRBV27 and TRBJ1-2; TRBD1 matches at 7 bases. Per germline, CDR1 MNHEY and CDR2 SMNVEV (reference sequence). Trimming removed 10 bases from V and 8 bases from J; junction bases left unmatched: 13. The CDR3 sequence is 13 residues long. CDR3 coding DNA: TGTGCCACTTCCCAAAGACAGGGTACCGGCTACACCTTC. Translation: CATSQRQGTGYTF.

The chain carries TRBV29-1 and TRBJ2-1; 8 positions agree with TRBD1. J gave up 9 bases and V 6 bases, and 7 bases lay outside the gene matches. This CDR3 has 12 amino acids. CDR1 SQVTM and CDR2 ANQGSEA come from the germline V gene. The CDR3 region has the DNA TGCAGCGTGGACAGGGTTGCTGGTGAGCAGTTCTTC. This codes for CSVDRVAGEQFF.

The V and J genes are TRBV29-1 and TRBJ2-2; weak D call: TRBD2 (5 bases). Germline assignment: CDR1 SQVTM and CDR2 ANQGSEA. V was clipped by 2 bases and J by 4 bases, with 20 bases between them. There are 17 residues in the CDR3. Written as DNA, the CDR3 is TGCAGCGTTGAAACCCCCCAAGCGGTGGGTTTCACCGGGGAGCTGTTTTTT. Encoded protein: CSVETPQAVGFTGELFF.